Reported below is one TCR beta chain. Its antigen has not been determined. No base-level quality is on record; no much larger clone is a single base apart. Reading the germline V gene gives CDR1 MDHEN and CDR2 SYDVKM. The CDR3 contains 14 residues, cysteine and phenylalanine counted. Here the CDR3 DNA is all that survives: 42 bases in frame from base 1. V loses 7 bases at its end and J loses 3 bases; junction bases beyond the gene matches: 6. Library prep was done by RT-PCR. For sequencing, an Illumina MiSeq was employed. In TCRdb, the public reads were trimmed at Q25 with fastp and aligned with MiXCR, with productive beta chains retained. When rows share a CDR3 protein, they turn into one entry using the most common DNA and genes. This sample has hundreds of thousands of distinct CDR3 sequences in its table, and 14% of those were observed once. The top ten constitute roughly 3.9% of the sample. This sample is part of a study (dated by TCRdb to the mid-2010s).

Material for sequencing was memory CD4+ T cells from blood. The clonotype originates from a female donor in good health, serving as a healthy control. The sequence is built from TRBV28 and TRBJ2-3, with 8 bases aligning to TRBD1. Read as DNA, the sequence is TGTGCCAGCATTAAGGACAGGGCTACAGATACGCAGTATTTT. Its amino acids are CASIKDRATDTQYF.